These 9 T cell receptor beta chains share one sample of origin, sequenced in a study of regulatory T cells in long-lasting Graves disease. HTBI primers from iRepertoire and Arm-PCR of CDR3 regions yielded the TCR beta libraries. TCRdb re-called the multiplex PCR reads with MiXCR, one entry per CDR3 protein. The repertoire has 430,000 or so distinct CDR3 sequences, approximately 22% of them found once; the top ten carry roughly an eighth. As to time point: persistent/refractory GD, antithyroid drugs over 5 years with positive TRAb. Scientists built the TCR library using RNA that was extracted from PBMCs. Specimen: peripheral blood mononuclear cells (PBMCs), collected when the disease was refractory, from a patient treated with antithyroid drugs. These receptors were collected from a female donor with Graves disease.

Regarding this clonotype: One base away lies a much larger clone, so this may be a sequencing read error. The chain employs TRBV2 and TRBJ2-4; 8 positions match TRBD1. Germline CDR1 and CDR2: SNHLY and FYNNEI. CDR3 size: 15 residues. DNA for the CDR3: TGTGCCAGCAGCCGACAGGGGACGGACAAAACCATTCAGTACTTC. Residues: CASSRQGTDKTIQYF.

This clonotype was counted at least ten times. The rearrangement uses TRBV7-7 and TRBJ2-5; D is unclear. This CDR3 is 15 amino acids long. Germline lookup yields CDR1 SSHAT and CDR2 FNYEAQ (reference sequence). V lost 6 bases to trimming and J lost 5 bases, with 19 bases between them. This CDR3 reads CASRFDPDLAETQYF. The DNA for the CDR3 is TGTGCCAGCAGGTTCGACCCGGACCTCGCCGAGACCCAGTACTTC.

With respect to this clonotype: A read error is possible here, since a much larger clone lies one base away. V gene TRBV28 combines with J gene TRBJ2-2; the D gene is possibly TRBD1 (6 bases). CDR3 length: 15 amino acids. CDR1 and CDR2 (germline): MDHEN, SYDVKM. The CDR3 nucleotides are TGTGCCAGCAGTTGGGCACAGGGTGTCACCGAGGAGCTGTTTTTT. Encoded protein: CASSWAQGVTEELFF.

This clonotype was picked up many times. In DNA, the CDR3 is TGCAGTGCCGCCCGGGACACGAGTTTGAAAAACATTCAGTACTTC. This sequence encodes CSAARDTSLKNIQYF. J is TRBJ2-4 and V is TRBV20-1; D might be TRBD1 (6 bases). V was pared by 6 bases and J by 4 bases, with 19 bases between. The CDR3 length is 15 residues. CDR1 is DFQATT, CDR2 SNEGSKA, per germline (reference sequence).

This chain uses TRBV28 with TRBJ2-3; D is ambiguous. Trimming took 2 bases from V and 2 from J, leaving 14 bases between them. Per germline, CDR1 MDHEN and CDR2 SYDVKM. This CDR3 region has 16 residues. The DNA for the CDR3 is TGTGCCAGCAGTTTAGCCCGGGCCAGAAACACAGATACGCAGTATTTT. The encoded protein is CASSLARARNTDTQYF.

This clonotype has a handful of counts. The rearrangement links TRBV28 to TRBJ2-1; D is unresolved. With 3 bases removed from V and 7 bases from J, the gap between germline ends came to 1 base. The CDR3 has 10 residues. The germline V gene encodes CDR1 MDHEN and CDR2 SYDVKM. For the CDR3, the DNA is TGTGCCAGCAGTTTTAATGAGCAGTTCTTC. Translation gives CASSFNEQFF.

The chain uses TRBV20-1 and TRBJ2-7, with D unresolved. Trimming shortened V by 5 bases and J by 3 bases, and 17 bases separated the two germline ends. In germline, CDR1 is DFQATT, CDR2 SNEGSKA (reference sequence). This CDR3 has 14 amino acids. CDR3 amino acids: CSASQQRQDYEQYF. In DNA, the CDR3 is TGCAGTGCTTCTCAGCAAAGACAAGACTACGAGCAGTACTTC.

This clonotype was found many times. The CDR3 DNA reads as TGTGCCAGCAGAGCCGATTCACAGGGGATCTATGGCTACACCTTC. Protein: CASRADSQGIYGYTF. The rearrangement uses TRBV2 and TRBJ1-2, with 7 bases matching TRBD1. Looked up from germline, CDR1 is SNHLY and CDR2 is FYNNEI. The CDR3 loop spans 15 amino acids. J was trimmed by 4 bases and V by 6 bases; bases with no gene match: 11.

This clonotype was recorded many times. The chain links TRBV12-3 or TRBV12-4 to TRBJ2-7; 10 bases match TRBD2. There are 16 residues in the CDR3. Trimming took 3 bases from V and 7 from J; bases not matched to a gene: 12. The CDR3 here is CASSLRWEKREGEQYF. The CDR3 region has the DNA TGTGCCAGCAGTTTGAGGTGGGAAAAGCGGGAGGGAGAGCAGTACTTC.